The rows below give T cell receptor beta chains drawn from one sample of a study of tumor and adjacent non-tumor tissue in lung cancer. One entry per CDR3 protein, called by TCRdb with MiXCR from the multiplex PCR reads. The sample holds 65,000 to 95,000 distinct CDR3 sequences; around 70% are singletons and the top ten take 10% to 15%. The material sequenced was lung tumor tissue. The receptors were sampled from a woman in her 70s with non-small cell lung cancer. CDR3s include the opening cysteine and the closing phenylalanine or tryptophan. The D gene is left open where the match is weak. Only part of the rows carry a size: once, few, many, or a class if the clone is expanded.

V	size	D	J	DNA	CDR3
TRBV6-5	NA	NA	TRBJ2-3	TGTGCCAACAGTTTCCGACGGGACGGGACGAACACGGATACGCAGTATTTT	CANSFRRDGTNTDTQYF
TRBV4-1	NA	NA	TRBJ1-5	TGCGCCAGCATCCAAGTGTCAGGGGACTGCAATAAGCCCCAGCATTTT	CASIQVSGDCNKPQHF
TRBV5-4	many	NA	TRBJ2-2	TGTGCCAGCAGCTCGGTGGGGGAAATTCTAAACACCGGGGAGCTGTTTTTT	CASSSVGEILNTGELFF
TRBV12-3/TRBV12-4	few	NA	TRBJ1-2	TGTGTCGGCAGTTTGGGGGATGGCTACACCTTC	CVGSLGDGYTF
TRBV14	NA	NA	TRBJ1-2	TGTGCCAGCAGCATCTTGGAGGGGATCGGTGGCTACACTTTC	CASSILEGIGGYTF
TRBV5-1	many	NA	TRBJ1-6	TGCGCCAGCAGCTTGGGACAGGATAATTCACCCCTCCACTTT	CASSLGQDNSPLHF
TRBV4-1	NA	NA	TRBJ1-1	TGCGCCAGCAGCCTCTATCTCCCACCGGTGAACACTGAAGCTTTCTTT	CASSLYLPPVNTEAFF
TRBV11-2	NA	TRBD1	TRBJ2-1	TGTGCCAGGAGCTGGACAGGGTCAGGTTACAACGAGCAGTTCTTC	CARSWTGSGYNEQFF
TRBV4-1	NA	NA	TRBJ1-1	TGTGCCAGCAGCCAACACCCTAAACAGGAGTACACTGAAACTTTCTTT	CASSQHPKQEYTETFF
TRBV6-1	NA	TRBD1	TRBJ2-7	TGTGCCAGCAGTGAGGTGCAGGGGGCGGGTAAGCAGTACTTC	CASSEVQGAGKQYF
TRBV29-1	NA	TRBD2	TRBJ2-3	TGCAGCGGCAGCGGGAACACAGATAGGCAGTATTTT	CSGSGNTDRQYF
TRBV21-1	NA	NA	TRBJ2-5	TGTGCCAGCAGCAAGGGACTAGCATGGACGGTCCAAGAGACCCAGTACTTC	CASSKGLAWTVQETQYF
TRBV12-3/TRBV12-4	NA	NA	TRBJ1-5	TGTGCCAGCGGTTATAATAGCAGTCAGCCCCAGCATTTT	CASGYNSSQPQHF
TRBV6-1	many	NA	TRBJ2-1	TGTGCCAGCATGACTGGAACTACCTACAATGAGCAGTTCTTC	CASMTGTTYNEQFF
TRBV28	NA	NA	TRBJ2-4	TGTGCCAGCTCGAATCCGGGACAAGGGGCAAACATCCAGTACTTC	CASSNPGQGANIQYF
TRBV12-3/TRBV12-4	many	NA	TRBJ1-2	TGTGCCAGCACCAAAGGGCTCCAGGCTTACTTC	CASTKGLQAYF
TRBV6-1	NA	TRBD1	TRBJ1-1	TGTGCCAGTAGTGGACAGACAGGGGGCTTCAAGAACACTGGAGCTTTCTTT	CASSGQTGGFKNTGAFF
TRBV13	NA	TRBD2	TRBJ2-1	TGTGACAGCAGCTCCTCGCGACTAGCGGACTACAATGAGCAGTTCTTC	CDSSSSRLADYNEQFF
TRBV11-2	few	NA	TRBJ2-7	TGTGCCAGCAGCTTGTACCCGGGGGCCCACGAGCAGTACTTC	CASSLYPGAHEQYF
TRBV6-1	NA	NA	TRBJ1-6	TGTGCCAGCAGTAAAGCCCCGAATTCGCCCCTCCACTTT	CASSKAPNSPLHF
TRBV5-1	many	TRBD2	TRBJ2-1	TGCGCCAGCAGCTCGGGACTAGCGGGAGACAATGAGCAGTTCTTC	CASSSGLAGDNEQFF
TRBV9	NA	NA	TRBJ2-3	TGTGCCAGTAGCGGTAGCAGGAGCACAGATACGCAATATTTT	CASSGSRSTDTQYF
TRBV19	NA	NA	TRBJ2-3	TGTGCCAGTAGTATAGGGGCGGAAGATACGCAGTATTTT	CASSIGAEDTQYF
TRBV7-3	many	NA	TRBJ1-1	TGTGCCAGCAGCTCCTCAGTAGGCGACACTGAAGCTTTCTTT	CASSSSVGDTEAFF
TRBV5-6	once	TRBD2	TRBJ2-5	TGTGCCAGCAGCTACCGACTAGCGGGGGGTCAAGAGACAGAGTACTTC	CASSYRLAGGQETEYF
TRBV29-1	NA	NA	TRBJ2-1	TGCAGCGTTGATCTCGCGGGCCCTTTGGGTGAGCAGTTCTTC	CSVDLAGPLGEQFF
TRBV30	NA	NA	TRBJ2-5	TGTGCCTGGAGTTCAAGCGGACAAGAGATCCAGTACTTC	CAWSSSGQEIQYF
TRBV6-5	once	TRBD2	TRBJ2-3	TGTGCCAGCTGTTGGTCTAGCGGAGGGGAGACAGATACGCAGTATTTT	CASCWSSGGETDTQYF
TRBV18	NA	TRBD2	TRBJ2-7	TGTGCCAGCTCACCAGTCCGCGGGAGTTCTTCCTACGATCAGTACTTC	CASSPVRGSSSYDQYF
TRBV6-5	NA	TRBD1	TRBJ1-6	TGTGCCAGCATGAAGACAGGGCGTAATTCGCCCTTCCACTTT	CASMKTGRNSPFHF
TRBV20-1	many	TRBD2	TRBJ2-3	TGCAGTGCATTAGCGGGAGATGGTCCATGGACCACAGATACGCAGTATTTT	CSALAGDGPWTTDTQYF
TRBV29-1	NA	NA	TRBJ2-3	TGCATCGCTCCTATGGGTTCCGCAGATACACAGTATTTT	CIAPMGSADTQYF
TRBV29-1	NA	NA	TRBJ2-1	TGCAGCGTTGAGAGGACATGGAGGAATTCCTACAATGCGCAGTTCTTC	CSVERTWRNSYNAQFF
TRBV5-6	many	NA	TRBJ2-7	TGTGCCAGCAGCTTGGAGGGGGAGGGCCTCTACGAGCAGTACTTC	CASSLEGEGLYEQYF
TRBV5-1	NA	TRBD2	TRBJ2-1	TGCGCCAGCAGCTCTACTAGCGGAGAGGGGAATGAGCAGTTCTTC	CASSSTSGEGNEQFF
TRBV10-1	many	TRBD1	TRBJ2-1	TGCGCCAGCAGTGGACCCGGCCAGGGGGCTTACAATGAGCAGTTCTTC	CASSGPGQGAYNEQFF
TRBV11-1	NA	TRBD2	TRBJ2-1	TGTACCAGCAGCTTAGCCCTAGCGGGCCTGTACGATGAGCAGTTATTC	CTSSLALAGLYDEQLF
TRBV5-4	NA	TRBD2	TRBJ2-1	TGTGGCAGTAGCCTGGGGGGAGCGGGAAGGGGCAATGAGCAGTTCTTC	CGSSLGGAGRGNEQFF
TRBV5-6	NA	NA	TRBJ1-6	TGTACCAGCAGTACAGGTTCCGAAAATTCACCCCTCCACTTT	CTSSTGSENSPLHF
TRBV19	few	NA	TRBJ2-2	TGTGCCACTTCGAAGGAGGGATTTACCGGGGAGCTGTTTTTT	CATSKEGFTGELFF
TRBV11-2	NA	NA	TRBJ2-7	TGTGCCAGCAGCTACCAGTCAGGGGACTCCTACGAGCAGTACTTC	CASSYQSGDSYEQYF
TRBV28	NA	TRBD2	TRBJ2-7	TGTGCCAGCTGTTTATCAGGACTAGCAACCTATGAGCAGTACTTC	CASCLSGLATYEQYF
TRBV9	few	NA	TRBJ2-2	TGTGCCAGCAGCCCTCGAACGGGAGAGTCGGTACTAGGGACCGGGGAGCTGTTTTTT	CASSPRTGESVLGTGELFF
TRBV11-2	NA	NA	TRBJ2-5	TGTGCCATCAGCCATACCCTTGCTGAGACCCAGTACTTC	CAISHTLAETQYF
TRBV28	NA	TRBD2	TRBJ2-1	TGTGCCAGTAGTCGGAATGGACTAGCGGGAGGGCCTCTTAATGAGCAGCTCTTC	CASSRNGLAGGPLNEQLF
TRBV4-2	medium-sized	TRBD2	TRBJ2-1	TGTGCCAGCAGCCAAGGGCTAGCGGGGGACTACAATGAGCAGTTCTTC	CASSQGLAGDYNEQFF
TRBV28	NA	TRBD1	TRBJ2-5	TGTGCCAGTTGCACCACCGGGACAGGGAGAGAGACCCAGTACTTC	CASCTTGTGRETQYF
TRBV28	NA	TRBD1	TRBJ2-3	TGTGCCAGTACCGGGACAGCTTACACAGATACGCGGTATTTT	CASTGTAYTDTRYF
TRBV12-3/TRBV12-4	NA	NA	TRBJ1-5	TGTACCAACAGTCCCCAGGGGTTAGGAAATCAACCCCAGCATTTT	CTNSPQGLGNQPQHF
TRBV6-5	NA	TRBD1	TRBJ1-2	TGTGCCAGCGGCGGGGGGGGACAGGTCTATGTCTACACCTTC	CASGGGGQVYVYTF
TRBV6-6	NA	NA	TRBJ2-3	TGTACCAGCGTTATTTGGGGCACAGATACGCAGTATTTT	CTSVIWGTDTQYF
TRBV12-3/TRBV12-4	NA	NA	TRBJ1-4	TGTGCCGGCACCTGTCTAGCAGACGAAAAACTGTTTTTT	CAGTCLADEKLFF
TRBV6-5	few	NA	TRBJ2-1	TGTGCCAGCAGTCCCGCGGTGGGAGTCTGTGAGCAGTTCTTC	CASSPAVGVCEQFF
TRBV12-3/TRBV12-4	NA	NA	TRBJ2-7	TGTGCCAGCAGTTTAATGAGTGCCTACGAGCAGTGCTTT	CASSLMSAYEQCF
TRBV10-3	once	NA	TRBJ1-1	TGTGCCGTCACCGGGGGAGAAGCTTCCCGGCTTTTT	CAVTGGEASRLF
TRBV6-2/TRBV6-3	NA	TRBD2	TRBJ2-1	TGTGCCAGCAGCTACGGGCGGGGGGCGCGGGGTGAGCAGTTCTTC	CASSYGRGARGEQFF
TRBV5-6	NA	NA	TRBJ2-1	TGTACCGCCCGCCTCCAGGGTGTCCCGAATGAGCTGTTCTTC	CTARLQGVPNELFF
TRBV19	few	NA	TRBJ1-1	TGTGCCAGTAGTATCTCCCTATCGGAGGATGCTGAAGCTTTCTTT	CASSISLSEDAEAFF
TRBV6-2/TRBV6-3	NA	NA	TRBJ2-2	TGTGCCAACAGTTACGAGTTGAACACCGGGGAACTGTTTTTT	CANSYELNTGELFF